Below are 32 T cell receptor beta chains sequenced from a single sample in a study of blood T cell repertoires in COVID-19. Profiled with immunoSEQ multiplex PCR; TCRdb holds only in-frame clones, not every one. The data hold 250,000 to 350,000 clones, with 90% observed a single time. Sequenced input: peripheral blood. Receptors were obtained from a woman between 45 and 65 years old with COVID-19, enrolled during active disease.

The chain couples TRBV19 to TRBJ2-1; TRBD2 matches at 7 bases. Germline loops: CDR1 LNHDA, CDR2 SQIVND (reference sequence). The CDR3 has 13 residues. J gave up 8 bases and V 7 bases, and 8 bases lay outside the gene matches. DNA of the CDR3: TGTGCCAGTATCGGCGGGAGTAGGCATGAGCAGTTCTTC. Protein product: CASIGGSRHEQFF.

The J gene is TRBJ2-2, the V gene TRBV6-6, with D perhaps matching TRBD1 (6 bases). With 8 bases removed from V and 6 bases from J, the gap between germline ends came to 16 bases. CDR1 MNHNY and CDR2 SVGAGI come from the germline V gene (reference sequence). CDR3 length equals 14 residues. The DNA of the CDR3 is TGTGCCAGCCGTTGGGACACAAATGCCGGGGAGCTGTTTTTT. It yields the protein CASRWDTNAGELFF.

This clone appeared a single time. The gene calls are TRBV6-5 and TRBJ1-2, with 7 bases matching TRBD1. This CDR3 spans 15 amino acids. Unmatched junction bases numbered 13, after V lost 7 bases and J lost 5 bases. The germline CDR1 and CDR2 sequences are MNHEY and SVGAGI. In DNA, the CDR3 is TGTGCCAGCACCTACGGGGACAGAATTAAATATGGCTACACCTTC. Translation gives CASTYGDRIKYGYTF.

This chain connects TRBV19 to TRBJ1-1, with no clear D. V was shortened by 3 bases and J by 0 bases, with 8 bases between the two germline ends. This CDR3 is 14 amino acids long. Germline V gives CDR1 LNHDA, CDR2 SQIVND (reference sequence). In DNA form, the CDR3 reads TGTGCCAGTAGTATCCGAAGCATGAACACTGAAGCTTTCTTT. Amino acids: CASSIRSMNTEAFF.

The chain has TRBV30 and TRBJ2-7; 8 positions match TRBD2. Germline V lookup: CDR1 GTSNPN, CDR2 SVGIG (reference sequence). V lost 2 bases to trimming and J lost 0 bases; unmatched junction nucleotides: 9. The CDR3 covers 16 residues. The chain's CDR3 is CAWSRNSGKTSYEQYF. The CDR3 coding sequence is TGTGCCTGGAGTAGAAATAGCGGGAAGACCTCCTACGAGCAGTACTTC.

A few counts support this clone. This chain links TRBV27 with TRBJ2-5, with 7 bases that match TRBD1. The V gene end was trimmed by 3 bases and the J gene end by 2 bases; junction bases not matched to a gene: 12. The germline V gene encodes CDR1 MNHEY and CDR2 SMNVEV (reference sequence). The CDR3 is 17 residues long. CDR3 in amino acids: CASSFFPPRTGQETQYF. CDR3 in DNA: TGTGCCAGCAGTTTTTTTCCTCCGAGGACAGGACAAGAGACCCAGTACTTC.

V and J are TRBV6-1 and TRBJ2-3, with D perhaps TRBD2 (6 bases). Germline V lookup: CDR1 MNHNS, CDR2 SASEGT. The ends were cut back, 3 bases at V and 2 bases at J, with 18 bases in the middle. The CDR3 contains 17 residues. DNA of the CDR3: TGTGCCAGCAGTGATTCACTCGGGAGTTTCCCCACAGATACGCAGTATTTT. Protein: CASSDSLGSFPTDTQYF.

The V and J genes are TRBV5-1 and TRBJ2-1, with 10 bases lining up with TRBD2. This CDR3 has 15 amino acids. CDR1 is SGHRS, CDR2 YFSETQ, per germline. The junction had 2 bases not matched to a gene; V was cut back by 1 base and J by 4 bases. In nucleotides, the CDR3 is TGCGCCAGCAGCTTGCCGGGACTAGCGTACAATGAGCAGTTCTTC. Its translation: CASSLPGLAYNEQFF.

The chain couples TRBV30 to TRBJ1-2, with 7 bases identical to TRBD1. Germline values: CDR1 GTSNPN, CDR2 SVGIG (reference sequence). J gave up 3 bases and V 3 bases, and 1 base lay outside the gene matches. The CDR3 contains 12 residues. The CDR3 coding sequence is TGTGCCTGGAGCAGGGGGGACTATGGCTACACCTTC. Amino acids: CAWSRGDYGYTF.

The chain couples TRBV5-1 to TRBJ2-7; TRBD2 is a possible D gene (6 bases). V was trimmed by 1 base and J by 1 base, leaving 12 bases between them. CDR3 length: 15 residues. In germline, CDR1 is SGHRS, CDR2 YFSETQ. The CDR3 is CASSLSEGGSYEQYF. CDR3 nucleotide sequence: TGCGCCAGCAGCTTGTCGGAGGGAGGTTCCTACGAGCAGTACTTC. The full variable domain, its missing parts supplied by reference TRBV5-1 and TRBJ2-7, is KAGVTQTPRYLIKTRGQQVTLSCSPISGHRSVSWYQQTPGQGLQFLFEYFSETQRNKGNFPGRFSGRQFSNSRSEMNVSTLELGDSALYLCASSLSEGGSYEQYFGPGTRLTVT.

The chain carries TRBV7-2 and TRBJ2-1, with 7 nucleotides matching TRBD1. The CDR3 has 18 amino acids. Per germline, CDR1 SGHTA and CDR2 FQGNSA. V was clipped by 1 base and J by 7 bases; unmatched bases: 16. CDR3 bases: TGTGCCAGCAGCTTAGACCGGACAGGACCCCCATCGAATAATGAGCAGTTCTTC. Its translation is CASSLDRTGPPSNNEQFF.

The CDR3 sequence: CASSQATVNYGYTF. CDR3 sequence (DNA): TGTGCCAGCAGCCAAGCGACAGTGAACTATGGCTACACCTTC. The chain is built from TRBV14 and TRBJ1-2; D might be TRBD1 (5 bases). Germline V gene sequence: CDR1 SGHDN, CDR2 FVKESK. The ends were cut back, 1 base at V and 2 bases at J, with 8 bases in the middle. The length of the CDR3 is 14 residues.

The V and J genes are TRBV5-6 and TRBJ1-2, with 9 bases aligning to TRBD1. V lost 0 bases, J lost 4 bases, and 4 bases stayed unmatched. CDR3 length: 15 residues. CDR1 SGHDT and CDR2 YYEEEE come from the germline V gene. The CDR3: CASSLVGQGIYGYTF. The CDR3 DNA reads TGTGCCAGCAGCTTGGTGGGACAGGGAATCTATGGCTACACCTTC.

This sequence joins TRBV24-1 and TRBJ2-2; D ambiguous. V was cut by 5 bases and J by 4 bases, with 7 bases left in between. Germline V gene sequence: CDR1 KGHDR, CDR2 SFDVKD. CDR3 length: 13 residues. CDR3 sequence (DNA): TGTGCCACCAGTGGAGCCGCCACCGGGGAGCTGTTTTTT. This gives the protein CATSGAATGELFF.

V usage is TRBV9 and J usage is TRBJ2-2, with a weak D call TRBD1 (5 bases). This CDR3 is built from 16 residues. V lost 0 bases and J lost 6, with 15 bases in between. Germline values: CDR1 SGDLS, CDR2 YYNGEE. The CDR3 sequence is CASSVGLQDPPGELFF. CDR3 bases: TGTGCCAGCAGCGTAGGATTACAGGATCCCCCCGGGGAGCTGTTTTTT.

The CDR3 protein is CAWSLRYNEQFF. The CDR3 nucleotides are TGTGCCTGGAGCCTACGGTACAATGAGCAGTTCTTC. The V gene is TRBV30, the J gene TRBJ2-1; unclear D gene. V was shortened by 3 bases and J by 4 bases, with 7 bases between the two germline ends. This CDR3 is 12 amino acids long. CDR1 GTSNPN and CDR2 SVGIG come from the germline V gene (reference sequence).

V gene TRBV9 combines with J gene TRBJ2-1, with unresolved D. Between the trimmed V and J ends, which lost 4 bases and 4 bases, there was a span of 6 bases. CDR1 is SGDLS, CDR2 YYNGEE, per germline. The CDR3 extends over 12 amino acids. The CDR3 loop reads CASSPQYNEQFF. The CDR3 nucleotides read TGTGCCAGCAGCCCCCAGTACAATGAGCAGTTCTTC.

V is TRBV18 and J is TRBJ1-4, with TRBD1 as a possible D gene (5 bases). Germline CDR1 is KGHSH and CDR2 is LQKENI. The ends were cut back, 2 bases at V and 5 bases at J, with 12 bases in the middle. The CDR3 is 15 amino acids. The CDR3 here is CASSPMAGWNEKLFF. The CDR3 DNA sequence: TGTGCCAGCTCACCAATGGCAGGGTGGAATGAAAAACTGTTTTTT.

The table lists this clone with a count of one. This chain joins TRBV19 and TRBJ2-3, with 9 bases that match TRBD1. The CDR3 is 16 amino acids. Germline V lookup: CDR1 LNHDA, CDR2 SQIVND (reference sequence). V gave up 3 bases and J gave up 1 base; unmatched junction bases: 5. CDR3 protein: CASSIRYRGRTDTQYF. The CDR3 DNA is TGTGCCAGTAGTATCCGATACAGGGGGCGCACAGATACGCAGTATTTT.

The V and J genes are TRBV7-2 and TRBJ2-1, with D unclear. Trimming removed 1 base from V and 7 bases from J, with 11 bases in between. CDR1 is SGHTA and CDR2 is FQGNSA in the germline V gene. CDR3 length: 14 amino acids. The CDR3 sequence: CASSLVNSLNEQFF. The CDR3 DNA reads as TGTGCCAGCAGCTTAGTTAACTCATTAAATGAGCAGTTCTTC. The full variable domain, rest sourced from reference TRBV7-2 and TRBJ2-1, is GAGVSQSPSNKVTEKGKDVELRCDPISGHTALYWYRQSLGQGLEFLIYFQGNSAPDKSGLPSDRFSAERTGGSVSTLTIQRTQQEDSAVYLCASSLVNSLNEQFFGPGTRLTVL.

This chain joins TRBV3-1 (or the pseudogene TRBV3-2) and TRBJ1-2; 7 nucleotides match TRBD1. Germline V CDR1 and CDR2: LGHDT, YNNKEL (reference sequence). The CDR3 runs to 14 residues. V shed 8 bases, J shed 3 bases, and the junction held 9 bases outside the gene matches. CDR3 region: CASGQGQSYYGYTF. The CDR3, as DNA: TGTGCCAGCGGTCAGGGACAGTCGTACTATGGCTACACCTTC.

The rearrangement joins TRBV4-1 to TRBJ2-4, with a weak D call TRBD2 (5 bases). This CDR3 contains 16 residues. The V gene lost 1 base and the J gene lost 0 bases, with 10 bases spanning the gap. Germline CDR1 is MGHRA and CDR2 is YSYEKL. The CDR3 sequence: CASSQGEGLAKNIQYF. Here the CDR3 DNA reads TGCGCCAGCAGCCAAGGGGAAGGACTAGCCAAAAACATTCAGTACTTC.

This chain links TRBV7-3 with TRBJ2-2; D gene unclear. This CDR3 has 17 amino acids. The V gene lost 0 bases and the J gene lost 2 bases, with 13 bases spanning the gap. Per the germline V gene, CDR1 is SGHTA and CDR2 is FQGTGA. CDR3 coding DNA: TGTGCCAGCAGCTTAACATTGTTAACAGCTAACACCGGGGAGCTGTTTTTT. Translating gives CASSLTLLTANTGELFF.

The genes are TRBV13 and TRBJ2-7; 7 bases fit TRBD1. With V trimmed by 5 bases and J by 7 bases, 20 bases remained unmatched. Looked up from germline, CDR1 is PRHDT and CDR2 is FYEKMQ (reference sequence). The CDR3 runs to 17 residues. The CDR3 sequence is CASSPQERPKRGREQYF. CDR3 sequence (DNA): TGTGCCAGCAGCCCCCAGGAAAGGCCGAAGAGGGGGCGGGAGCAGTACTTC.

The rearrangement links TRBV19 to TRBJ2-3; TRBD2 aligns across 9 bases. This CDR3 spans 14 amino acids. Germline V CDR1 and CDR2: LNHDA, SQIVND (reference sequence). V was clipped by 3 bases and J by 4 bases; unmatched bases: 2. CDR3 in amino acids: CASSIAGGPDTQYF. The CDR3 DNA reads TGTGCCAGTAGTATTGCGGGAGGGCCAGATACGCAGTATTTT.

V usage is TRBV30 and J usage is TRBJ1-3; 7 nucleotides align to TRBD1. The CDR3 runs to 14 residues. Germline CDR1 and CDR2: GTSNPN and SVGIG (reference sequence). V shed 4 bases, J shed 1 base, and the junction held 4 bases outside the gene matches. CDR3 DNA: TGTGCCTGGATAGTGACAGGGTCTGGAAACACCATATATTTT. Translated, it gives CAWIVTGSGNTIYF. The complete variable domain, with remaining parts taken from reference TRBV30 and TRBJ1-3, reads SQTIHQWPATLVQPVGSPLSLECTVEGTSNPNLYWYRQAAGRGLQLLFYSVGIGQISSEVPQNLSASRPQDRQFILSSKKLLLSDSGFYLCAWIVTGSGNTIYFGEGSWLTVV.

The rearrangement links TRBV3-1 (or the pseudogene TRBV3-2) to TRBJ1-2; D is uncertain. The V and J ends lost 1 base and 8 bases respectively, with 11 bases between them. Germline V gene data show CDR1 as LGHDT and CDR2 as YNNKEL (reference sequence). This CDR3 contains 13 residues. The CDR3 DNA is TGTGCCAGCAGCCAAGTCTCTGGAGGGGGCTACACCTTC. This encodes CASSQVSGGGYTF.

This chain uses TRBV5-8 with TRBJ1-2; 10 bases match TRBD1. Germline trimming cut 4 bases from V and 8 bases from J; bases unmatched to any gene: 17. Germline V gives CDR1 SGHTS, CDR2 YDEGEE. The CDR3 loop spans 17 amino acids. The CDR3 DNA is TGTGCCAGCAGCCTCAAAAAACGGGACAGGGGTTATTGGGGCTACACCTTC. Its protein is CASSLKKRDRGYWGYTF.

The chain carries TRBV5-1 and TRBJ1-2; 12 positions match TRBD1. Germline lookup yields CDR1 SGHRS and CDR2 YFSETQ. The CDR3 length is 15 residues. V shed 4 bases and J 4 bases; nucleotides not matched to a gene: 5. CDR3: CASSTGTGGFYGYTF. The CDR3 nucleotides read TGCGCCAGCAGCACCGGGACAGGGGGCTTCTATGGCTACACCTTC.

The chain combines TRBV23-1 with TRBJ2-5; 7 positions match TRBD1. TRBV23-1 has ORF status, its function being uncertain. V gave up 3 bases and J gave up 3 bases; unmatched junction bases: 19. The CDR3 is made up of 19 amino acids. Written as DNA, the CDR3 is TGCGCCAGCAGTCACGAACGTAACCGGACAGGTAAACTAGAAGAGACCCAGTACTTC. This encodes CASSHERNRTGKLEETQYF.

In this sample, this clone turned up a few times. The genes are TRBV6-5 and TRBJ2-7, with D unresolved. Germline V gives CDR1 MNHEY, CDR2 SVGAGI. The V end was cut by 2 bases, the J end by 1 base, with 6 bases between. The CDR3 runs to 13 residues. The CDR3 reads CASSYGPSYEQYF. The CDR3 coding sequence is TGTGCCAGCAGTTACGGGCCATCCTACGAGCAGTACTTC.

The rearrangement uses TRBV19 and TRBJ2-7, with 10 bases matching TRBD1. Trimming removed 5 bases from V and 6 bases from J; junction bases left unmatched: 13. Germline CDR1 and CDR2: LNHDA and SQIVND (reference sequence). The CDR3 sequence is 16 residues long. In DNA form, the CDR3 reads TGTGCCAGTAGTCCCCGGGACAGGGGTTTTACGGGCGAGCAGTACTTC. Its translation is CASSPRDRGFTGEQYF.